This T cell receptor beta chain was profiled in a study of CD8 T cells in ankylosing spondylitis. General observations from the study: In synovial fluid and blood from reactive arthritis, some motif variants were previously reported.

The CDR3 runs 15 residues. CDR1 SQVTM and CDR2 ANQGSEA come from the germline V gene. Trimming cost V 5 bases and J 6 bases; bases outside gene matches: 10. Library preparation for TCR beta used quantitative 5'-RACE with molecular barcodes. TCRdb redid the calling of the 5' RACE reads with MiXCR, one entry per CDR3 protein. The table shows more than 150,000 distinct CDR3 sequences, with 15% to 20% occurring only once. This clonotype was found many times. Antigen unknown. The J gene is TRBJ2-1, the V gene TRBV29-1, with 10 bases lining up with TRBD2. Sequencing used blood, either unsorted or a sorted T cell fraction (not recorded which). This TCR came from a male donor aged 10-30 years with ankylosing spondylitis or in good health (not recorded which). CDR3 sequence: CSVTSLAGEVNEQFF. The CDR3 DNA sequence: TGCAGCGTTACTTCCCTAGCGGGAGAGGTCAATGAGCAGTTCTTC.